These 10 T cell receptor beta chains came from one sample sequenced in a study of blood T cells in healthy people across ages. Then a second PCR, running about 6 to 12 cycles, was carried out with a sample-barcoded 5' primer and a J-beta primer mix. TCRdb redid the calling of the 5' RACE reads with MiXCR, one entry per CDR3 protein. This table has around 1.5 million distinct CDR3 sequences, 40% to 50% appearing once. Sequencing was done on a sample of blood. The receptor source for this set is a woman between 18 and 30 years old in good health.

This clonotype turned up a few times. The chain recombines TRBV4-1 with TRBJ1-4; D unresolved. CDR3 length equals 13 residues. The V and J ends lost 4 bases and 7 bases respectively, with 10 bases between them. The germline CDR1 and CDR2 sequences are MGHRA and YSYEKL. CDR3 loop: CASSPILGEKLFF. The CDR3 nucleotides are TGCGCCAGCAGCCCAATCTTGGGTGAAAAACTGTTTTTT.

The V call is TRBV6-1, the J call TRBJ1-5; D is unresolved. Germline CDR1 and CDR2: MNHNS and SASEGT. The CDR3 loop spans 15 amino acids. Deletions cut 3 bases from V and 0 bases from J, with 9 bases between. This CDR3 is CASSDLQNSNQPQHF. The CDR3 region has the DNA TGTGCCAGCAGTGATCTACAGAATAGCAATCAGCCCCAGCATTTT.

This clonotype was seen at least ten times. V and J are TRBV6-1 and TRBJ2-3, with D unclear. CDR1 MNHNS and CDR2 SASEGT come from the germline V gene. Trimming removed 6 bases at V and 0 bases at J, with 10 bases between. The CDR3 length is 14 residues. CDR3 protein: CASRVGGSTDTQYF. CDR3 DNA sequence: TGTGCCAGCAGGGTCGGTGGCAGCACAGATACGCAGTATTTT.

This clonotype was seen a handful of times. This sequence joins TRBV7-9 and TRBJ2-1; no clear D gene. Trimming cost V 4 bases and J 0 bases, with 10 bases left between them. Germline V gene data show CDR1 as SEHNR and CDR2 as FQNEAQ (reference sequence). This CDR3 spans 15 amino acids. The CDR3, as DNA: TGTGCCAGCAGCTCGGAGTTAAGCTCCTACAATGAGCAGTTCTTC. Translating it yields CASSSELSSYNEQFF.

The CDR3 DNA reads TGTGCCAGCAGTTACGGCGTCGGAGAAGCTTTCTTT. Amino acids: CASSYGVGEAFF. The chain carries TRBV6-5 and TRBJ1-1, with D unresolved. Germline CDR1 and CDR2: MNHEY and SVGAGI. Trimming cost V 2 bases and J 8 bases, with 9 bases left between them. This CDR3 spans 12 amino acids.

The chain links TRBV7-2 to TRBJ2-1; TRBD2 agrees at 12 bases. This CDR3 is built from 20 residues. V lost 5 bases, J lost 0 bases, and 14 bases stayed unmatched. Germline V CDR1 and CDR2: SGHTA, FQGNSA. The CDR3 sequence: CASSHPGLAGGGSSYNEQFF. The CDR3, as DNA: TGTGCCAGCAGCCACCCGGGGCTAGCGGGAGGGGGGAGCTCCTACAATGAGCAGTTCTTC.

This clonotype was counted once. This rearrangement joins TRBV6-6 to TRBJ2-5, with TRBD2 matching over 10 bases. Germline-derived CDR1 and CDR2 are MNHNY and SVGAGI (reference sequence). This CDR3 is built from 16 residues. V was pared by 8 bases and J by 5 bases, with 14 bases of the junction left unmatched. CDR3 sequence reads: CASRDNLAGGRETQYF. The CDR3 coding sequence is TGTGCCAGCCGAGACAATTTAGCGGGAGGTAGGGAGACCCAGTACTTC.

The gene calls are TRBV24-1 and TRBJ2-3, with D tentatively TRBD1 or TRBD2 (5 bases each). This CDR3 spans 17 amino acids. Germline V gene lookup returns CDR1 KGHDR and CDR2 SFDVKD. Trimming removed 3 bases from V and 7 bases from J, with 22 bases in between. The CDR3 region is CATSDQSRDAFMYTQYF. The CDR3 DNA follows: TGTGCCACCAGTGATCAATCCCGGGACGCCTTCATGTATACGCAGTATTTT.

About this clonotype itself: The junction departs from germline at one end; a sequencing error may be responsible. This chain uses TRBV5-1 with TRBJ2-3; D is perhaps TRBD2 (6 bases). This CDR3 spans 14 amino acids. Germline CDR1 SGHRS, CDR2 YFSETQ. CDR3 bases: TGCGCCAGCACCAAAGGGGACTGGGCAGATACGCGGTATTTT. This sequence encodes CASTKGDWADTRYF. The variable domain in full, completed from reference TRBV5-1 and TRBJ2-3, reads KAGVTQTPRYLIKTRGQQVTLSCSPISGHRSVSWYQQTPGQGLQFLFEYFSETQRNKGNFPGRFSGRQFSNSRSEMNVSTLELGDSALYLCASTKGDWADTRYFGPGTRLTVL.

The V gene is TRBV6-5, the J gene TRBJ2-7, with 12 bases that match TRBD2. V shed 2 bases and J 1 base; nucleotides not matched to a gene: 3. The CDR3 is 16 amino acids. Germline loops: CDR1 MNHEY, CDR2 SVGAGI. The CDR3 bases are TGTGCCAGCAGTTACGGACTAGCGGGGCGTTCCTACGAGCAGTACTTC. This codes for CASSYGLAGRSYEQYF.